The rows below give T cell receptor beta chains drawn from one sample of a study of T cell clones after liver transplantation. Assay used: immunoSEQ multiplex PCR; TCRdb lists only in-frame clones, some missing. Of around 110,000 clones in the sample, roughly nine tenths were seen once. This material consisted of CD4+ T cells from blood, taken 12 months after liver transplant. The receptors stem from a human patient who received a liver transplant. Part of the T cell pool may stem from the graft donor. CDR3s include the opening cysteine and the closing phenylalanine or tryptophan. D genes are given only for firm matches. Some rows have no size entry. The others give once, few or many, or a class for an expanded clone.

-	TRBJ2-7	TRBD1	TRBV25-1	TGTGCCAGCAGTGAATCGACGGGACAGGGGCGGGGGGAGCAGTACTTC	CASSESTGQGRGEQYF
-	TRBJ1-5	TRBD1	TRBV9	TGTGCCAGCAGCCGGACAGGAAATAGCAATCAGCCCCAGCATTTT	CASSRTGNSNQPQHF
-	TRBJ1-5	-	TRBV19	TGTGCCAGTAGCAGGAGTGGGAGGGGGGATCAGCCCCAGCATTTT	CASSRSGRGDQPQHF
-	TRBJ2-2	TRBD2	TRBV7-8	TGTGCCAGCAGCTCTCTAGCGGGAGTGGCCGGGGAGCTGTTTTTT	CASSSLAGVAGELFF
-	TRBJ1-2	-	TRBV7-8	TGTGCCAGCAGCTTGGGACACTCGAACTATGGCTACACCTTC	CASSLGHSNYGYTF
once	TRBJ1-2	-	TRBV19	TGTGCCAGTAGTATAGTAGGGGACGGCTACACCTTC	CASSIVGDGYTF
-	TRBJ1-1	-	TRBV2	TGTGCCAGCAGAGAGATACAGGGAGCGAACACTGAAGCTTTCTTT	CASREIQGANTEAFF
-	TRBJ2-7	TRBD1	TRBV7-9	TGTGCCAGCAGCTTAGGTGGGACAGGGATTTCCTACGAGCAGTACTTC	CASSLGGTGISYEQYF
-	TRBJ2-7	TRBD2	TRBV27	TGTGCCAGCCGCGGCCTAGCGGGAGTAGGGCAGTACTTC	CASRGLAGVGQYF
-	TRBJ2-3	-	TRBV18	TGTGCCAGCTCAAGGTGGAGCACAGATACGCAGTATTTT	CASSRWSTDTQYF
-	TRBJ2-3	-	TRBV11-2	TGTGCCAGCAGCTTCGGGACTTTGGGGACAGATACGCAGTATTTT	CASSFGTLGTDTQYF
-	TRBJ2-6	-	TRBV11-3	TGTGCCAGCAGCTTAGTTGGGGCTGGGGCCAACGTCCTGACTTTC	CASSLVGAGANVLTF
-	TRBJ1-2	-	TRBV19	TGTGCCAGTAGTATAGATCTCCGGGCAGGGGATGGCTACACCTTC	CASSIDLRAGDGYTF
-	TRBJ2-3	TRBD2	TRBV7-8	TGTGCCAGCAGCTCCCCGCGGGGGGGGAATACGCAGTATTTT	CASSSPRGGNTQYF
once	TRBJ2-3	TRBD1	TRBV10-3	TGTGCCTTCTCTCGAGGGACAGGGATCACAGATACGCAGTATTTT	CAFSRGTGITDTQYF
-	TRBJ2-7	-	TRBV6-6	TGTGCCAGCAGACGGGACGTCTCCTACGAGCAGTACTTC	CASRRDVSYEQYF
-	TRBJ1-4	TRBD1	TRBV10-3	TGTGCCATCGGCCCCGGGACAGGGGGCGGAAAACTGTTTTTT	CAIGPGTGGGKLFF
-	TRBJ2-3	-	TRBV9	TGTGCCAGCAGCGTAGGGTTAGGAGGAGGGGATACGCAGTATTTT	CASSVGLGGGDTQYF
-	TRBJ2-4	-	TRBV28	TGTGCCAGCAGTTTATCCGGTCGAAACATTCAGTACTTC	CASSLSGRNIQYF
-	TRBJ2-1	TRBD1	TRBV27	TGTGCCAGCAGGCTAACAGGGGTCAATGAGCAGTTCTTC	CASRLTGVNEQFF
few	TRBJ2-7	-	TRBV14	TGTGCCAGCAGCCCCTTCGCGGGCCAGTCTACTCGCAGCTCCTACGAGCAGTACTTC	CASSPFAGQSTRSSYEQYF
-	TRBJ1-1	TRBD1	TRBV5-8	TGTGCCAGCAGCTTGGGGGACAGGGGGAGAACTGAAGCTTTCTTT	CASSLGDRGRTEAFF
-	TRBJ2-1	TRBD2	TRBV28	TGTGCCAGCAGTTTGGGGACTAGCCGATACAATGAGCAGTTCTTC	CASSLGTSRYNEQFF
-	TRBJ2-1	-	TRBV7-9	TGTGCCAGCAGCTTAGGCAGGCAGAATGAGCAGTTCTTC	CASSLGRQNEQFF
-	TRBJ1-1	-	TRBV10-1	TGCGCCAGCAGTGCCCGGGCGAACACTGAAGCTTTCTTT	CASSARANTEAFF
-	TRBJ2-7	-	TRBV5-1	TGCGCCAGCAGCTTAGACGGGGAGGTCCTGCGCGAGCAGTACTTC	CASSLDGEVLREQYF
-	TRBJ1-5	-	TRBV28	TGTGCCAGCAGCCTGGGAGGGCGGAGCAATCAGCCCCAGCATTTT	CASSLGGRSNQPQHF
-	TRBJ2-1	TRBD2	TRBV7-2	TGTGCCAGCAGCCGTACTAGCGTTGGTAATGAGCAGTTCTTC	CASSRTSVGNEQFF
-	TRBJ2-7	TRBD2	TRBV28	TGTGCCAGCAGCCAGCTTAGCGGGACCGGTCGAGAGCAGTACTTC	CASSQLSGTGREQYF
-	TRBJ1-1	-	TRBV7-2	TGTGCCAGCAGCTTAGGACATGGTGAAGCTTTCTTT	CASSLGHGEAFF
-	TRBJ2-1	TRBD2	TRBV7-2	TGTGCCAGCAGCTTAGCCGGGACTAGCGGATACAATGAGCAGTTCTTC	CASSLAGTSGYNEQFF
-	TRBJ1-1	-	TRBV27	TGTGCCAGCAGTTCGGAGGTAACAGGAAACACTGAAGCTTTCTTT	CASSSEVTGNTEAFF
-	TRBJ2-7	-	TRBV9	TGTGCCAGCAGCGTAGCTCCGGACCCAGAGTCCTACGAGCAGTACTTC	CASSVAPDPESYEQYF
few	TRBJ2-3	TRBD2	TRBV7-6	TGTGCCAGCAGCTCTTGGACTAGCGGAAACACAGATACGCAGTATTTT	CASSSWTSGNTDTQYF
-	TRBJ1-3	-	TRBV7-6	TGTGCCAGCAGCTTAGGGACCGGCGGCTCTGGAAACACCATATATTTT	CASSLGTGGSGNTIYF
-	TRBJ1-5	-	TRBV2	TGTGCCAGCAGTAACGACGGTAATCAGCCCCAGCATTTT	CASSNDGNQPQHF
-	TRBJ2-7	TRBD2	TRBV7-9	TGTGCCAGCAGCGCCGGGACTAGCGGGGGCTACGAGCAGTACTTC	CASSAGTSGGYEQYF
-	TRBJ1-2	-	TRBV11-2	TGTGCCAGCAGCGACCAGGGAGGCTATGGCTACACCTTC	CASSDQGGYGYTF
-	TRBJ2-5	-	TRBV29-1	TGCAGCGTTGGACAGAAAGAAGAGACCCAGTACTTC	CSVGQKEETQYF
few	TRBJ1-5	-	TRBV6-1	TGTGCCAGCAGTGGCCGAAGCAATCAGCCCCAGCATTTT	CASSGRSNQPQHF